Below are 30 T cell receptor beta chains sequenced from a single sample in a study of Ad26.COV2.S vaccination and SARS-CoV-2 variants (dated by TCRdb to the early 2020s). The treatment or condition label corresponds to: roughly 20 received Ad26.COV2.S at low or high dose, single or two shots; roughly five received placebo; per-sample allocation not given. Repertoires of vaccine and placebo recipients were sequenced from samples collected on day 63 after the first injection. Library creation used the immunoSEQ multiplex PCR assay. In TCRdb, the immuneACCESS table is reduced to in-frame sequences with V and J assigned. These tables do not hold every clone; where another copy was compared, an unresolved V gene accounts for under half, and the others remain unexplained. For this sample the table gives approximately 420,000 clones, of which around nine tenths were detected only once. The ten largest clones add up to 3.6% of the sample.

The sequencing here drew on peripheral blood, taken in a trial of Ad26.COV2.S vaccine versus placebo. The receptors shown here come from a person between 18 and 60 years old who received the Ad26.COV2.S COVID-19 vaccine or a placebo.

The chain combines TRBV15 with TRBJ2-7; 8 bases are a match to TRBD1. CDR1 is LNHNV, CDR2 YYDKDF, per germline (reference sequence). The CDR3 is made up of 19 amino acids. V lost 0 bases to trimming and J lost 0 bases; unmatched junction nucleotides: 13. The CDR3 bases are TGTGCCACCAGCAGAGAAACCGTTCTGGGACAGGCCAACTCCTACGAGCAGTACTTC. It is translated as CATSRETVLGQANSYEQYF. Filled out from reference TRBV15 and TRBJ2-7, the complete variable domain reads DAMVIQNPRYQVTQFGKPVTLSCSQTLNHNVMYWYQQKSSQAPKLLFHYYDKDFNNEADTPDNFQSRRPNTSFCFLDIRSPGLGDTAMYLCATSRETVLGQANSYEQYFGPGTRLTVT.

The genes are TRBV9 and TRBJ2-1, with 7 bases fitting TRBD2. This CDR3 has 15 residues. Germline V gene data show CDR1 as SGDLS and CDR2 as YYNGEE. J was trimmed by 2 bases and V by 1 base; bases with no gene match: 3. The CDR3 loop is CASSVSGVTYNEQFF. CDR3 coding DNA: TGTGCCAGCAGCGTAAGCGGGGTAACCTACAATGAGCAGTTCTTC.

The genes are TRBV3-1 (or the pseudogene TRBV3-2) and TRBJ1-1; 12 bases line up with TRBD1. Unmatched junction bases numbered 6, after V lost 4 bases and J lost 0 bases. The CDR3 extends over 17 amino acids. Per the germline V gene, CDR1 is LGHDT and CDR2 is YNNKEL (reference sequence). CDR3 loop: CASSPGTGGPMNTEAFF. For the CDR3, the DNA is TGTGCCAGCAGCCCCGGGACAGGGGGCCCGATGAACACTGAAGCTTTCTTT.

The rearrangement joins TRBV28 to TRBJ2-5, with a tentative D call TRBD1 (5 bases). CDR3 length equals 15 residues. CDR1 and CDR2 from the germline V gene are MDHEN and SYDVKM. Trimming shortened V by 3 bases and J by 0 bases, and 11 bases separated the two germline ends. CDR3 region: CASSFERGYQETQYF. The CDR3 nucleotides are TGTGCCAGCAGTTTTGAAAGGGGTTACCAAGAGACCCAGTACTTC.

V and J are TRBV4-1 and TRBJ1-4, with D maybe TRBD1 (6 bases). The ends were cut back, 0 bases at V and 10 bases at J, with 15 bases in the middle. The CDR3 length is 15 residues. Per the germline V gene, CDR1 is MGHRA and CDR2 is YSYEKL. CDR3 sequence: CASSQEDRLGVKLFF. In nucleotides, the CDR3 is TGCGCCAGCAGCCAAGAGGACAGACTTGGGGTAAAACTGTTTTTT.

This chain joins TRBV3-1 (or the pseudogene TRBV3-2) and TRBJ2-7; 7 bases match TRBD1. There are 14 residues in the CDR3. CDR1 is LGHDT and CDR2 is YNNKEL in the germline V gene (reference sequence). V was pared by 0 bases and J by 5 bases, with 4 bases of the junction left unmatched. CDR3 sequence: CASSQEYRGHEQYF. The CDR3 bases are TGTGCCAGCAGCCAAGAATACAGGGGCCACGAGCAGTACTTC.

The rearrangement uses TRBV19 and TRBJ2-3, with 14 bases identical to TRBD2. The CDR3 contains 19 residues. Germline CDR1 is LNHDA and CDR2 is SQIVND (reference sequence). J lost 3 bases, V lost 3 bases, and 11 bases had no gene match. CDR3 coding DNA: TGTGCCAGTAGTATCATCCCGGGACTAGCGGGGGAGATAACAGATACGCAGTATTTT. Its translation: CASSIIPGLAGEITDTQYF.

This rearrangement joins TRBV10-3 to TRBJ2-5; weak D call: TRBD1 (6 bases). The CDR3 extends over 18 amino acids. Per germline, CDR1 ENHRY and CDR2 SYGVKD. The V end lost 0 bases, the J end lost 2 bases, and 19 bases lay between the germline ends. Here the CDR3 DNA reads TGTGCCATCAGTGAGTCCCCGTCCAGGGGCCCCCTACAAGAGACCCAGTACTTC. Amino acids: CAISESPSRGPLQETQYF.

The J gene is TRBJ1-1, the V gene TRBV7-9; no definite D call. The V gene lost 5 bases and the J gene lost 2 bases, with 12 bases spanning the gap. In germline, CDR1 is SEHNR, CDR2 FQNEAQ (reference sequence). This CDR3 region has 14 residues. CDR3 protein: CASSGWEGNTEAFF. The DNA of the CDR3 is TGTGCCAGCAGCGGATGGGAGGGAAACACTGAAGCTTTCTTT.

The chain carries TRBV19 and TRBJ2-7; D call uncertain. CDR1 and CDR2 from the germline V gene are LNHDA and SQIVND (reference sequence). Deletions cut 0 bases from V and 6 bases from J, with 12 bases between. The CDR3 is made up of 14 amino acids. CDR3 nucleotide sequence: TGTGCCAGTAGTATAGAAGGGTATTCAGGCGAGCAGTACTTC. Translation gives CASSIEGYSGEQYF.

The chain uses TRBV6-6 and TRBJ2-5; TRBD2 agrees at 8 bases. There are 15 residues in the CDR3. Trimming cost V 6 bases and J 7 bases; bases outside gene matches: 13. Germline lookup yields CDR1 MNHNY and CDR2 SVGAGI (reference sequence). CDR3 bases: TGTGCCAGCAGAAACACAGGACTAGCAAGAGTGACCCAGTACTTC. This sequence encodes CASRNTGLARVTQYF.

V is TRBV4-1 and J is TRBJ1-1; D perhaps matches TRBD1 (6 bases). CDR1 is MGHRA and CDR2 is YSYEKL in the germline V gene. The CDR3 loop spans 15 amino acids. Trimming removed 2 bases at V and 1 base at J, with 11 bases between. CDR3 sequence (DNA): TGCGCCAGCAGCCAATTTTGGACAGCGAACACTGAAGCTTTCTTT. Encoded protein: CASSQFWTANTEAFF.

The V call is TRBV27, the J call TRBJ2-3; 8 bases match TRBD2. The CDR3 totals 17 residues. J was trimmed by 0 bases and V by 5 bases; bases with no gene match: 10. Germline V gene data show CDR1 as MNHEY and CDR2 as SMNVEV (reference sequence). The CDR3 reads CASSRPGLAGSTDTQYF. CDR3 nucleotide sequence: TGTGCCAGCAGTCGCCCCGGGCTAGCGGGTAGCACAGATACGCAGTATTTT.

In nucleotides, the CDR3 is TGTGCCAGCAGTATCCTCGGGACAGGTCCCTACGAGCAGTACTTC. This gives the protein CASSILGTGPYEQYF. The V call is TRBV6-5, the J call TRBJ2-7; 8 nucleotides agree with TRBD1. The junction had 8 bases not matched to a gene; V was cut back by 5 bases and J by 2 bases. The CDR3 totals 15 residues. The germline CDR1 and CDR2 sequences are MNHEY and SVGAGI.

The rearrangement joins TRBV2 to TRBJ2-7, with 8 bases aligning to TRBD1. The CDR3 has 14 amino acids. Trimming took 5 bases from V and 1 from J; bases not matched to a gene: 4. CDR1 and CDR2 from the germline V gene are SNHLY and FYNNEI. CDR3 DNA: TGTGCCAGCAGTACAGGACAGGGATCCTACGAGCAGTACTTC. Its translation is CASSTGQGSYEQYF.

Only one count was recorded for this clone. The rearrangement joins TRBV3-1 (or the pseudogene TRBV3-2) to TRBJ2-2, with a weak D call TRBD1 (5 bases). V shed 5 bases and J shed 5 bases, with 12 bases lying between them. CDR1 is LGHDT, CDR2 YNNKEL, per germline (reference sequence). The CDR3 consists of 14 residues. In nucleotides, the CDR3 is TGTGCCAGCAGCTCGACAGCCAGTACCGGGGAGCTGTTTTTT. As protein: CASSSTASTGELFF.

The CDR3 DNA sequence: TGTGCCAGCATCAAACAGACGGGATATCCCTACGAGCAGTACTTC. It translates to CASIKQTGYPYEQYF. V gene TRBV21-1 combines with J gene TRBJ2-7; TRBD2, the table's D call, was not compared with the DNA. TRBV21-1 is a listed pseudogene. The length of the CDR3 is 15 residues.

The genes are TRBV7-2 and TRBJ2-1; the D is unclear. CDR3 size: 17 residues. Germline V gives CDR1 SGHTA, CDR2 FQGNSA. The V end lost 0 bases, the J end lost 4 bases, and 16 bases lay between the germline ends. The CDR3 here is CASSLAGPNKRYNEQFF. Written as DNA, the CDR3 is TGTGCCAGCAGCTTAGCTGGGCCTAACAAACGGTACAATGAGCAGTTCTTC.

This chain connects TRBV5-8 to TRBJ2-5, with TRBD2 identical over 8 bases. Trimming removed 3 bases from V and 5 bases from J; junction bases left unmatched: 3. The CDR3 length is 13 residues. Germline CDR1 SGHTS, CDR2 YDEGEE. The CDR3 region is CASSYSGVETQYF. In DNA form, the CDR3 reads TGTGCCAGCAGCTATAGCGGGGTGGAGACCCAGTACTTC.

The chain couples TRBV6-5 to TRBJ1-2; 8 nucleotides align to TRBD1. The germline V gene has CDR1 MNHEY and CDR2 SVGAGI. Losses at the gene ends were 6 bases for V and 7 bases for J; bases not matched to a gene: 10. The CDR3 length is 14 residues. DNA of the CDR3: TGTGCCAGCAGGCAAGGACAGGGTGGAGCTGGCTACACCTTC. Protein sequence: CASRQGQGGAGYTF.

This chain links TRBV30 with TRBJ2-4; D not resolved. The CDR3 covers 13 residues. Trimming removed 0 bases from V and 1 base from J, with 4 bases in between. Germline V CDR1 and CDR2: GTSNPN, SVGIG (reference sequence). The CDR3 loop reads CAWSVGAKNIQYF. The DNA for the CDR3 is TGTGCCTGGAGTGTGGGGGCCAAAAACATTCAGTACTTC.

The chain links TRBV28 to TRBJ2-7; maybe TRBD2 (6 bases). V dropped 8 bases and J dropped 4 bases, with 18 bases sitting between them. Germline loops: CDR1 MDHEN, CDR2 SYDVKM. The CDR3 spans 14 residues. This CDR3 reads CASGRFTGGYEQYF. The CDR3 DNA reads TGTGCCAGCGGTCGCTTCACCGGGGGATACGAGCAGTACTTC.

This clone was observed a few times. This sample also contains other DNA sequences that code for the same CDR3. The CDR3 loop reads CASNWADTGELFF. CDR3 nucleotides: TGTGCCAGCAATTGGGCGGACACCGGGGAGCTGTTTTTT. The chain links TRBV7-2 to TRBJ2-2; D not resolved. Per germline, CDR1 SGHTA and CDR2 FQGNSA. V lost 7 bases and J lost 3, with 9 bases in between. The length of the CDR3 is 13 residues.

The chain joins TRBV5-1 to TRBJ2-3; D is possibly TRBD2 (5 bases). The CDR3 covers 14 residues. CDR1 and CDR2 from the germline V gene are SGHRS and YFSETQ. Trimming took off 5 bases at V and 9 bases at J, with 19 bases between the two ends. In DNA form, the CDR3 reads TGCGCCAGCAGTCCAGCGGATCAGATCGGGACGCAGTATTTT. This translates into CASSPADQIGTQYF. Together with reference TRBV5-1 and TRBJ2-3, the CDR3 gives the full variable domain: KAGVTQTPRYLIKTRGQQVTLSCSPISGHRSVSWYQQTPGQGLQFLFEYFSETQRNKGNFPGRFSGRQFSNSRSEMNVSTLELGDSALYLCASSPADQIGTQYFGPGTRLTVL.

The chain employs TRBV7-9 and TRBJ2-7; no definite D call. V lost 6 bases and J lost 2, with 26 bases in between. The CDR3 covers 18 residues. CDR1 is SEHNR, CDR2 FQNEAQ, per germline (reference sequence). DNA for the CDR3: TGTGCCAGCAGGGAACGCGGTGCACCCCCGTTTGAAACCTACGAGCAGTACTTC. Translation gives CASRERGAPPFETYEQYF.

The rearrangement uses TRBV3-1 (or the pseudogene TRBV3-2) and TRBJ2-7, with no clear D. Germline CDR1 and CDR2: LGHDT and YNNKEL (reference sequence). The CDR3 runs 14 residues. The ends were cut back, 1 base at V and 5 bases at J, with 12 bases in the middle. CDR3 sequence reads: CASSQAPGLHEQYF. The CDR3, as DNA: TGTGCCAGCAGCCAAGCCCCCGGGTTACACGAGCAGTACTTC.

The chain has TRBV30 and TRBJ2-2, with D tentatively TRBD2 (5 bases). Germline V lookup: CDR1 GTSNPN, CDR2 SVGIG (reference sequence). Trimming shortened V by 3 bases and J by 6 bases, and 14 bases separated the two germline ends. This CDR3 comprises 14 residues. The CDR3: CAWSNHNGAGELFF. CDR3 coding DNA: TGTGCCTGGAGCAATCACAACGGGGCCGGGGAGCTGTTTTTT.

In the case of this clone: Other nucleotide sequences from this sample produce the same CDR3. This rearrangement joins TRBV6-5 to TRBJ1-2, with TRBD1 matching over 8 bases. This CDR3 has 14 amino acids. Germline CDR1 reads MNHEY; CDR2 reads SVGAGI. The junction had 3 bases not matched to a gene; V was cut back by 4 bases and J by 2 bases. This chain's CDR3 is CASSFRQGNYGYTF. In nucleotides, the CDR3 is TGTGCCAGCAGTTTCAGACAGGGGAACTATGGCTACACCTTC.

The chain carries TRBV4-2 and TRBJ2-3; TRBD1 is a possible D gene (5 bases). The V gene's germline CDR1 is LGHNA and CDR2 YNFKEQ. V lost 4 bases and J lost 4, with 15 bases in between. The CDR3 consists of 15 residues. The CDR3 is CASSLTQGGSDTQYF. The CDR3 bases are TGTGCCAGCAGCCTCACCCAGGGCGGTTCAGATACGCAGTATTTT.

The genes are TRBV12-3 or TRBV12-4 and TRBJ1-6; tentatively, D is TRBD1 (6 bases). The ends were cut back, 6 bases at V and 9 bases at J, with 12 bases in the middle. The CDR3 covers 13 residues. CDR3 coding DNA: TGTGCCAGCAGCTACACAGGGTCTTCACCCCTCCACTTT. This codes for CASSYTGSSPLHF.